There are many counts of the clone carrying this T cell receptor (beta chain). Germline V lookup: CDR1 SGHTA, CDR2 FQGNSA. Trimming at V came to 4 bases and at J to 4 bases, leaving 20 bases not matched to a gene. CDR3 length: 21 amino acids. The sample originates from a study of T-cell reconstitution after alpha-beta-depleted transplantation in children. During its preparation, the TCRbeta library received unique molecular identifiers. One entry per CDR3 protein, called by TCRdb with MiXCR from the PCR reads. This table has roughly 350,000 distinct CDR3 sequences, 10% appearing once. V is TRBV7-2 and J is TRBJ2-3, with 13 nucleotides matching TRBD2. The TCR originated in a human donor who donated a stem cell graft to a child with acute lymphoblastic leukemia. The specimen was PBMCs from the stem cell graft donor, collected from the stem cell graft. The DNA of the CDR3 is TGTGCCAGCAGCTCCTGGACCGGGACTAGCGGGACGTCGCCCTATTCAGATACGCAGTATTTT. This codes for CASSSWTGTSGTSPYSDTQYF. Together with reference TRBV7-2 and TRBJ2-3, the CDR3 gives the full variable domain: GAGVSQSPSNKVTEKGKDVELRCDPISGHTALYWYRQSLGQGLEFLIYFQGNSAPDKSGLPSDRFSAERTGGSVSTLTIQRTQQEDSAVYLCASSSWTGTSGTSPYSDTQYFGPGTRLTVL.